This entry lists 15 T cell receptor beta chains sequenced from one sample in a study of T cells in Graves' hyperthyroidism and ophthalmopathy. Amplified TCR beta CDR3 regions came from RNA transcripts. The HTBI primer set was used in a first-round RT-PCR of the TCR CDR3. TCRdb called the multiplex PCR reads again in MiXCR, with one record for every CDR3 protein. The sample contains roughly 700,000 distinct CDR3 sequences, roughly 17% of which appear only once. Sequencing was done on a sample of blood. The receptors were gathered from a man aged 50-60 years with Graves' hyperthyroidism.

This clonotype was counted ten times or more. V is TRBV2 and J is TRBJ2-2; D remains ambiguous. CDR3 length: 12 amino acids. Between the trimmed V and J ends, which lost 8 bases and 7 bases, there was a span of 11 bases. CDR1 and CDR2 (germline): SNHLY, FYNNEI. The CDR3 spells CASGSRDGELFF. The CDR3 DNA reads TGTGCCAGCGGCTCGCGCGACGGGGAGCTGTTTTTT.

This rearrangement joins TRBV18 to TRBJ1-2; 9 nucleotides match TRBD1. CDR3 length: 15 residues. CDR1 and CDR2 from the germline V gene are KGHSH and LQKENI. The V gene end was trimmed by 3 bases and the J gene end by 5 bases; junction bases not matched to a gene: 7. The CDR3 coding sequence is TGTGCCAGCTCACCCGGGACAGGGCAGGAGTATGGCTACACCTTC. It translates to CASSPGTGQEYGYTF.

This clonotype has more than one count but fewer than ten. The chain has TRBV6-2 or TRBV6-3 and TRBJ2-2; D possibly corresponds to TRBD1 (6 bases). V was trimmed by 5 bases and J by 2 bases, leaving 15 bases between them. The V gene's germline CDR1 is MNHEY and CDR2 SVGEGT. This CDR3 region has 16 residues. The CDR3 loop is CASSRSGTSNTGELFF. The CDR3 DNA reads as TGTGCCAGCAGTAGATCCGGGACATCAAACACCGGGGAGCTGTTTTTT.

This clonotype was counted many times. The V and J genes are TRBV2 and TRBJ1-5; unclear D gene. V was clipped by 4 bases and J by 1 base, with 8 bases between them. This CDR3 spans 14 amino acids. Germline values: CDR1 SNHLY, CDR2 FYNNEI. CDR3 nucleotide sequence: TGTGCCAGCAGTGTTGACGGAAGCAATCAGCCCCAGCATTTT. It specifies CASSVDGSNQPQHF.

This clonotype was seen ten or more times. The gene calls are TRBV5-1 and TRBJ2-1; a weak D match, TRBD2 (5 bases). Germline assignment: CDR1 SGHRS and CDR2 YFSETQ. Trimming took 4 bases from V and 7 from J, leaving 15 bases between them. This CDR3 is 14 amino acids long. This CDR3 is CASSTSERGNEQFF. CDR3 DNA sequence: TGCGCCAGCAGCACTTCGGAGCGAGGGAATGAGCAGTTCTTC.

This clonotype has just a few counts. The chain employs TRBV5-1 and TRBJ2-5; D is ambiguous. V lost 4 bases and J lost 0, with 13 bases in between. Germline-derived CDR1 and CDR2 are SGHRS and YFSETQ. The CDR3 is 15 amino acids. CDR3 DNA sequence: TGCGCCAGCAGCCCTACCGCCGGGTACCAAGAGACCCAGTACTTC. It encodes CASSPTAGYQETQYF.

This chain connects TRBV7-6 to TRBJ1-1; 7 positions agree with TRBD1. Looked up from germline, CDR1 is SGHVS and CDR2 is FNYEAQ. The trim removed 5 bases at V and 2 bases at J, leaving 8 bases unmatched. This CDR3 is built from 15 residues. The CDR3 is CASSNQQGTNTEAFF. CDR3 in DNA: TGTGCCAGCAGCAACCAACAGGGGACCAACACTGAAGCTTTCTTT.

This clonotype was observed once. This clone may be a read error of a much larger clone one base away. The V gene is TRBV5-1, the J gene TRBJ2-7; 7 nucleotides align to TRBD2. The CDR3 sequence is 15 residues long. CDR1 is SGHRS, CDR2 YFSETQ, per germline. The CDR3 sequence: CASSTGPGGAYEHYF. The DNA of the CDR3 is TGCGCCAGCAGCACCGGGCCGGGGGGAGCCTACGAGCACTACTTC.

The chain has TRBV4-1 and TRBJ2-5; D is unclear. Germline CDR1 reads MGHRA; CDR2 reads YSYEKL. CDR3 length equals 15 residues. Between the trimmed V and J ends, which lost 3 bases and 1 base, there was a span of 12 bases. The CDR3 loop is CASSHPWDAQETQYF. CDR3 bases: TGCGCCAGCAGCCATCCATGGGATGCCCAAGAGACCCAGTACTTC.

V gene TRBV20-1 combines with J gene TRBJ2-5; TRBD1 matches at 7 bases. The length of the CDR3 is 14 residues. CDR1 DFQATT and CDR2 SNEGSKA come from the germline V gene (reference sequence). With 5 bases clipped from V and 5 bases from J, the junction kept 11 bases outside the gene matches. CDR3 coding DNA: TGCAGTGCTCAACGGACAGGCGCGCGTGAGACCCAGTACTTC. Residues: CSAQRTGARETQYF.

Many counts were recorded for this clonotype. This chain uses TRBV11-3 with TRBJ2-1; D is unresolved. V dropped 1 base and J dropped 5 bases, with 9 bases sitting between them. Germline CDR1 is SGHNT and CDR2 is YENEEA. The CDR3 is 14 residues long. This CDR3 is CASSLGLSDNEQFF. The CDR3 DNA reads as TGTGCCAGCAGCTTAGGGCTGAGCGACAATGAGCAGTTCTTC.

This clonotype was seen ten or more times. This chain's CDR3 is CASSTPKTSNQPQHF. CDR3 sequence (DNA): TGTGCCAGCAGTACCCCGAAAACCAGCAATCAGCCCCAGCATTTT. V and J are TRBV6-2 or TRBV6-3 and TRBJ1-5; D gene uncertain. Germline assignment: CDR1 MNHEY and CDR2 SVGEGT. V dropped 5 bases and J dropped 1 base, with 12 bases sitting between them. The CDR3 runs 15 residues.

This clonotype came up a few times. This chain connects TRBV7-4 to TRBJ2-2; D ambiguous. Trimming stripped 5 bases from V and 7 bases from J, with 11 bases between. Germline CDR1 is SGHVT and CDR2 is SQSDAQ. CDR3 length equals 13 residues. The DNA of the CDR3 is TGTGCCAGCAGCGCAGTCGAAAGCGGGGAGCTGTTTTTT. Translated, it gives CASSAVESGELFF.

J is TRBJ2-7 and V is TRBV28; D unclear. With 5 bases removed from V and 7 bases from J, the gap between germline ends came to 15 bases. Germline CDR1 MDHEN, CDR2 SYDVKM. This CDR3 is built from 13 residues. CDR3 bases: TGTGCCAGCAGTCCTTTTGGGATCGAAGAGCAGTACTTC. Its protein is CASSPFGIEEQYF. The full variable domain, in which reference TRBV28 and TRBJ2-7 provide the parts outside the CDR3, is DVKVTQSSRYLVKRTGEKVFLECVQDMDHENMFWYRQDPGLGLRLIYFSYDVKMKEKGDIPEGYSVSREKKERFSLILESASTNQTSMYLCASSPFGIEEQYFGPGTRLTVT.

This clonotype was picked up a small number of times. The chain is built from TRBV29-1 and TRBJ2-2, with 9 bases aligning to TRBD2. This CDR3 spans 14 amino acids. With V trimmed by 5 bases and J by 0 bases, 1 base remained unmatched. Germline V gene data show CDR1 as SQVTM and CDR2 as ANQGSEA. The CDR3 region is CSVSSGTNTGELFF. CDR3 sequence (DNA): TGCAGCGTTTCTAGCGGGACGAACACCGGGGAGCTGTTTTTT.